This T cell receptor beta chain was identified in a study of blood T cell repertoires in COVID-19. CDR1 is SGHAT and CDR2 is FQDESV in the germline V gene (reference sequence). The CDR3 length is 16 residues. V trimming: 5 bases; J trimming: 7 bases; junction bases outside the gene matches: 17. Sequencing used immunoSEQ multiplex PCR; TCRdb keeps in-frame clones, though not all of them. The repertoire has some 180,000 clones, roughly nine tenths of them found once; the top ten carry more than 20%. Sequencing used peripheral blood. J is TRBJ2-7 and V is TRBV11-1; the match to TRBD1 covers 7 bases. The receptor's source is a man aged 65-85 years with active or convalescent COVID-19. In nucleotides, the CDR3 is TGTGCCAGCAGCCATGACAGGGAAATCTGGTCGGGGGAGCAGTACTTC. Its translation is CASSHDREIWSGEQYF.